One sample yielded the 21 T cell receptor beta chains listed below, sequenced in a study of blood T cell repertoires in COVID-19. Produced via immunoSEQ multiplex PCR; TCRdb's table is partial and in-frame only. This sample yields 250,000 to 300,000 clones, of which around nine tenths are seen a single time; more than 0.95% belongs to the top ten. What was sequenced was peripheral blood. These receptors all come from a woman aged 40 to 50 who had recovered from COVID-19.

This clone was recorded only once. The genes are TRBV7-9 and TRBJ1-6; D remains ambiguous. With 3 bases removed from V and 10 bases from J, the gap between germline ends came to 13 bases. CDR1 and CDR2 (germline): SEHNR, FQNEAQ (reference sequence). This CDR3 has 14 residues. The CDR3 loop is CASSLGDAGSPLHF. CDR3 in DNA: TGTGCCAGCAGCTTGGGTGATGCGGGGTCACCCCTCCACTTT.

The chain carries TRBV5-5 and TRBJ2-1; D possibly corresponds to TRBD1 (6 bases). Germline-derived CDR1 and CDR2 are SGHKS and YYEKEE (reference sequence). The CDR3 totals 17 residues. Deletions cut 0 bases from V and 7 bases from J, with 20 bases between. The CDR3 nucleotides are TGTGCCAGCAGCTTGGCAGGCACAGGGCACCCCCAGAATGAGCAGTTCTTC. Translating it yields CASSLAGTGHPQNEQFF. The variable domain in full, completed from reference TRBV5-5 and TRBJ2-1, reads DAGVTQSPTHLIKTRGQQVTLRCSPISGHKSVSWYQQVLGQGPQFIFQYYEKEERGRGNFPDRFSARQFPNYSSELNVNALLLGDSALYLCASSLAGTGHPQNEQFFGPGTRLTVL.

The CDR3 loop is CASSPGLVVLYEQYF. The CDR3 DNA is TGTGCCAGCAGCCCGGGACTAGTTGTTCTCTACGAGCAGTACTTC. V usage is TRBV5-6 and J usage is TRBJ2-7, with 8 nucleotides matching TRBD2. The CDR3 extends over 15 amino acids. The ends lost 4 bases at V and 3 bases at J; junction bases unmatched: 9. Germline V gene lookup returns CDR1 SGHDT and CDR2 YYEEEE.

The chain uses TRBV19 and TRBJ2-5; 7 positions match TRBD2. This CDR3 comprises 13 residues. V was pared by 9 bases and J by 5 bases, with 9 bases of the junction left unmatched. CDR1 and CDR2 from the germline V gene are LNHDA and SQIVND (reference sequence). The CDR3 region is CASVATGGETQYF. The CDR3 nucleotides are TGTGCCAGCGTAGCCACCGGGGGGGAGACCCAGTACTTC.

The V gene is TRBV5-4, the J gene TRBJ2-7; TRBD2 matches 7 bases. After removal of 0 bases from V and 7 bases from J, the junction contained 1 base not matched to a gene. From germline, CDR1 is SGHNT and CDR2 YYREEE (reference sequence). The CDR3 runs 12 residues. The CDR3 sequence: CASSLAGGEQYF. The CDR3 DNA is TGTGCCAGCAGCTTGGCGGGGGGTGAGCAGTACTTC.

The chain joins TRBV6-5 to TRBJ1-3; no clear D. CDR3 length: 15 amino acids. Germline V gene lookup returns CDR1 MNHEY and CDR2 SVGAGI. V was clipped by 2 bases and J by 4 bases, with 12 bases between them. The CDR3 loop is CASSYRAGWGNTIYF. The CDR3 bases are TGTGCCAGCAGTTACCGAGCTGGTTGGGGAAACACCATATATTTT.

This chain joins TRBV28 and TRBJ2-1; possibly TRBD2 for D (6 bases). V lost 2 bases and J lost 14, with 13 bases in between. The CDR3 is 12 residues long. Looked up from germline, CDR1 is MDHEN and CDR2 is SYDVKM. As DNA, the CDR3 is TGTGCCAGCAGTTTAGTTGGGCGGGGTGAGTTCTTC. Residues: CASSLVGRGEFF.

CDR3: CATSPGTDTQYF. CDR3 nucleotide sequence: TGTGCCACCTCCCCCGGCACAGATACGCAGTATTTT. The V gene is TRBV19, the J gene TRBJ2-3; no reliable D call. This CDR3 is built from 12 residues. From germline, CDR1 is LNHDA and CDR2 SQIVND (reference sequence). Trimming took off 10 bases at V and 1 base at J, with 9 bases between the two ends.

V and J are TRBV7-9 and TRBJ1-5; 8 nucleotides agree with TRBD1. V lost 5 bases to trimming and J lost 4 bases; unmatched junction nucleotides: 10. The CDR3 is 16 residues long. Germline V lookup: CDR1 SEHNR, CDR2 FQNEAQ (reference sequence). CDR3 sequence (DNA): TGTGCCAGCAGCCAAACAGGGGGAATTTCTAATCAGCCCCAGCATTTT. Translation gives CASSQTGGISNQPQHF.

The rearrangement joins TRBV4-3 to TRBJ1-6; weak D call: TRBD1 (5 bases). The CDR3 consists of 16 residues. CDR1 LGHNA and CDR2 YSLEER come from the germline V gene. Trimming took off 2 bases at V and 8 bases at J, with 16 bases between the two ends. For the CDR3, the DNA is TGCGCCAGCAGCCAAAACCCGGGGGACCAATATTCACCCCTCCACTTT. Its protein is CASSQNPGDQYSPLHF.

The chain joins TRBV5-6 to TRBJ2-5, with D tentatively TRBD1 (5 bases). There are 16 residues in the CDR3. Deletions cut 4 bases from V and 5 bases from J, with 21 bases between. Germline assignment: CDR1 SGHDT and CDR2 YYEEEE. The CDR3, as DNA: TGTGCCAGCAGCACCCGGTGGCAGGGCTACGGGGAGACCCAGTACTTC. Translating gives CASSTRWQGYGETQYF.

A note on this clone: The junction and the germline gene differ at one end; a read error may be behind it. The CDR3, as DNA: TGTGCCAGCAGTGATTCAGGGAGGGCCACTGAAACTTTCTTT. As protein: CASSDSGRATETFF. The chain recombines TRBV2 with TRBJ1-1; D is perhaps TRBD1 (5 bases). Germline assignment: CDR1 SNHLY and CDR2 FYNNEI. This CDR3 has 14 amino acids.

A remark on this clone: A junction boundary mismatches the germline segment, possibly from a read error. The chain employs TRBV7-7 and TRBJ2-1; unclear D gene. Germline-derived CDR1 and CDR2 are SSHAT and FNYEAQ (reference sequence). CDR3 size: 12 residues. The CDR3 sequence is CASSPHGVEQFF. The CDR3 bases are TGTGCTAGCAGCCCCCACGGAGTTGAGCAGTTCTTC.

This clone was observed a single time. V usage is TRBV24-1 and J usage is TRBJ1-5; 7 bases agree with TRBD1. V lost 7 bases, J lost 4 bases, and 6 bases stayed unmatched. This CDR3 contains 14 residues. CDR1 and CDR2 (germline): KGHDR, SFDVKD. This CDR3 reads CATSNRGGNQPQHF. CDR3 sequence (DNA): TGTGCCACCAGCAACAGGGGTGGGAATCAGCCCCAGCATTTT.

The chain employs TRBV6-1 and TRBJ2-7; 16 nucleotides line up with TRBD2. With 0 bases clipped from V and 2 bases from J, the junction kept 7 bases outside the gene matches. In germline, CDR1 is MNHNS, CDR2 SASEGT. The CDR3 runs to 19 residues. The CDR3 DNA reads TGTGCCAGCAGTGAAGCGCTTCAGGGGACTAGCGGGAGGGCCTACGAGCAGTACTTC. Amino acid sequence: CASSEALQGTSGRAYEQYF.

This clone was observed a single time. The CDR3 protein is CASSLRGQFNSPLHF. CDR3 coding DNA: TGTGCCAGCAGCCTAAGGGGGCAGTTTAATTCACCCCTCCACTTT. The chain joins TRBV28 to TRBJ1-6, with 7 nucleotides matching TRBD1. The ends lost 6 bases at V and 6 bases at J; junction bases unmatched: 8. The CDR3 length is 15 residues. Germline loops: CDR1 MDHEN, CDR2 SYDVKM.

The chain is built from TRBV7-9 and TRBJ2-7; 7 bases align to TRBD1. J was trimmed by 4 bases and V by 5 bases; bases with no gene match: 14. Germline V gives CDR1 SEHNR, CDR2 FQNEAQ (reference sequence). CDR3 size: 16 residues. CDR3 sequence (DNA): TGTGCCAGCAGCCCACCAGACAGGGCCAACTGGTACGAGCAGTACTTC. Translating gives CASSPPDRANWYEQYF.

The rearrangement joins TRBV18 to TRBJ1-5; the match to TRBD1 covers 7 bases. The CDR3 is made up of 16 amino acids. Germline CDR1 and CDR2: KGHSH and LQKENI. The V segment lost 3 bases and the J segment 4 bases; nucleotides outside the gene matches: 9. As DNA, the CDR3 is TGTGCCAGCTCACCGCAAGAGGACAGGCCAAATCAGCCCCAGCATTTT. This sequence encodes CASSPQEDRPNQPQHF.

The chain recombines TRBV9 with TRBJ2-2, with 7 bases aligning to TRBD1. CDR1 and CDR2 (germline): SGDLS, YYNGEE. Trimming removed 3 bases from V and 4 bases from J; junction bases left unmatched: 6. There are 15 residues in the CDR3. For the CDR3, the DNA is TGTGCCAGCAGCGGCGACAGGGCGGGCACCGGGGAGCTGTTTTTT. Protein product: CASSGDRAGTGELFF.

This clone was counted once. The chain carries TRBV4-3 and TRBJ1-5; TRBD1 might be the D (5 bases). V gave up 0 bases and J gave up 6 bases, with 15 bases separating them. The germline gives CDR1 LGHNA, CDR2 YSLEER. This CDR3 spans 16 amino acids. The CDR3 sequence is CASSQDHGVGGQPQHF. The CDR3 DNA sequence: TGCGCCAGCAGCCAAGATCATGGTGTGGGGGGTCAGCCCCAGCATTTT.

V gene TRBV11-2 combines with J gene TRBJ1-5, with 7 bases fitting TRBD1. V lost 5 bases, J lost 7 bases, and 5 bases stayed unmatched. Germline CDR1 is SGHAT and CDR2 is FQNNGV. The CDR3 loop spans 13 amino acids. CDR3 sequence: CASSQDRNQPQHF. CDR3 in DNA: TGTGCCAGCAGCCAGGACAGGAACCAGCCCCAGCATTTT. Variable domain in full (rest from reference TRBV11-2 and TRBJ1-5): EAGVAQSPRYKIIEKRQSVAFWCNPISGHATLYWYQQILGQGPKLLIQFQNNGVVDDSQLPKDRFSAERLKGVDSTLKIQPAKLEDSAVYLCASSQDRNQPQHFGDGTRLSIL.